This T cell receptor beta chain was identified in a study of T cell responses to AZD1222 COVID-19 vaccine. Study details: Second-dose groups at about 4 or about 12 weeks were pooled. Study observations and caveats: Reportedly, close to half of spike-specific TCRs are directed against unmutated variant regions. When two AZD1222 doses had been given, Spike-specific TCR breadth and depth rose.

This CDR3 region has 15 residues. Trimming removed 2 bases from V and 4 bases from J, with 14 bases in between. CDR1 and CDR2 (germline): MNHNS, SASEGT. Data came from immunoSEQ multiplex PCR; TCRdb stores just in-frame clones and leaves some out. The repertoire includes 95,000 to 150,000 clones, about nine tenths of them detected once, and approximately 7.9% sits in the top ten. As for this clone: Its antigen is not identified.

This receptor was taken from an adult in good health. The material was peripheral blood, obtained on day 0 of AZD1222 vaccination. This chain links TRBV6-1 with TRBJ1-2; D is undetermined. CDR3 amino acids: CASSERARSVYGYTF. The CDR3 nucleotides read TGTGCCAGCAGTGAAAGAGCCAGAAGCGTCTATGGCTACACCTTC.